This TCR beta chain derives from a study of OX40 agonist ivuxolimab in advanced cancers. Turning to the study itself: It was ivuxolimab, an agonistic anti-OX40 (CD134) antibody, that patients were treated with.

This CDR3 comprises 15 residues. In germline, CDR1 is SGHDT, CDR2 YYEEEE. The germline V and J ends were trimmed by 6 bases and 6 bases, with 21 bases remaining between them. Method: immunoSEQ multiplex PCR; TCRdb's copy keeps in-frame clones and lacks some. The sample has more than 65,000 clones; about nine tenths are singletons. The sequencing here drew on CD4+ or CD8+ T cells sorted from blood, taken in a trial of the OX40 agonist ivuxolimab. J is TRBJ1-2 and V is TRBV5-6; maybe TRBD1 (5 bases). This TCR derives from an adult with an advanced solid tumor such as melanoma, head and neck, liver or kidney cancer. CDR3 region: CASTRRQSRSNGYTF. CDR3 bases: TGTGCCAGCACCCGACGACAGAGTCGTTCGAATGGCTACACCTTC. The entire variable domain, with the rest obtained from reference TRBV5-6 and TRBJ1-2, is as follows: DAGVTQSPTHLIKTRGQQVTLRCSPKSGHDTVSWYQQALGQGPQFIFQYYEEEERQRGNFPDRFSGHQFPNYSSELNVNALLLGDSALYLCASTRRQSRSNGYTFGSGTRLTVV.